The T cell receptor beta chain under discussion was sequenced for a study of T cells in Graves' hyperthyroidism and ophthalmopathy. Trimming cost V 6 bases and J 10 bases; bases outside gene matches: 20. This CDR3 comprises 17 residues. Germline V gene data show CDR1 as MDHEN and CDR2 as SYDVKM. General study findings and limits: Most thyroid-expanded clonotypes above 0.001 were also found in blood.

Researchers barred patients who had uncontrolled infection, other autoimmune disease, pregnancy or lactation. Predating any ophthalmopathy symptoms, the blood sample was taken at first hyperthyroidism diagnosis. The PBMCs studied were ones that came from roughly 9.1 ml fresh peripheral blood. With respect to this clonotype: What it binds is not known.

TCR beta CDR3 regions were amplified from RNA transcripts. The study used the HTBI primer set for a first-round RT-PCR of the TCR CDR3. From the multiplex PCR reads, TCRdb called clonotypes with MiXCR, one entry per CDR3 protein. The sample shows nearly 600,000 distinct CDR3 sequences, about 15% of them seen only once. Sample: blood. The genes are TRBV28 and TRBJ1-5, with TRBD1 identical over 8 bases. This TCR came from a woman under 40 with Graves' hyperthyroidism that later progressed to Graves' ophthalmopathy. The DNA for the CDR3 is TGTGCCAGCAGGACTGGACAGGGCCTGGCCCTTAGTCATCCCCAGCATTTT. This codes for CASRTGQGLALSHPQHF.